In its sample, the clone carrying this T cell receptor beta chain was seen a few times. The V gene's germline CDR1 is MNHEY and CDR2 SMNVEV (reference sequence). The CDR3 contains 12 residues. The V end was cut by 8 bases, the J end by 5 bases, with 11 bases between. Unique molecular identifiers featured in how the TCRbeta library was prepared. TCRdb redid the calling of the PCR reads with MiXCR, one entry per CDR3 protein. The table records approximately 520,000 distinct CDR3 sequences, 30% to 35% of them present only once. These data come from a study of T-cell reconstitution after alpha-beta-depleted transplantation in children.

The specimen comprised PBMCs from the stem cell graft donor, sampled from the stem cell graft. The receptor was derived from a human donor who donated a stem cell graft to a child with aplastic anemia. The chain is built from TRBV27 and TRBJ2-3, with D possibly matching TRBD2 (6 bases). The CDR3 protein is CASAGRGDTQYF. The CDR3 bases are TGTGCCAGCGCCGGGCGGGGAGATACGCAGTATTTT.